These 15 T cell receptor beta chains originate from one sample sequenced in a study of blood T cell repertoires in COVID-19. The table came from immunoSEQ multiplex PCR; TCRdb's copy has only in-frame clones and leaves some out. The sample yields some 89,000 clones, about 86% seen once. Sequences were obtained from peripheral blood. The receptors shown here come from a human donor in a cohort sampled during active COVID-19.

V usage is TRBV5-1 and J usage is TRBJ2-2; 7 bases are a match to TRBD2. The V gene's germline CDR1 is SGHRS and CDR2 YFSETQ. This CDR3 comprises 14 residues. J was trimmed by 5 bases and V by 3 bases; bases with no gene match: 4. In DNA, the CDR3 is TGCGCCAGCAGCTGGGAGGGGAGGACCGGGGAGCTGTTTTTT. Protein: CASSWEGRTGELFF.

Here the CDR3 reads CAIKGQGVDGYTF. In DNA form, the CDR3 reads TGTGCCATCAAAGGTCAGGGTGTGGATGGCTACACCTTC. The rearrangement joins TRBV27 to TRBJ1-2, with D maybe TRBD1 (5 bases). The CDR3 runs to 13 residues. The germline V gene encodes CDR1 MNHEY and CDR2 SMNVEV (reference sequence). The V gene lost 10 bases and the J gene lost 6 bases, with 18 bases spanning the gap.

This rearrangement joins TRBV27 to TRBJ1-4, with TRBD1 matching over 8 bases. This CDR3 comprises 14 residues. With V trimmed by 3 bases and J by 7 bases, 4 bases remained unmatched. The V gene's germline CDR1 is MNHEY and CDR2 SMNVEV (reference sequence). The CDR3, as DNA: TGTGCCAGCAGTTTTCAGGGGGCAGGTGAAAAACTGTTTTTT. It translates to CASSFQGAGEKLFF.

The V call is TRBV27, the J call TRBJ2-4, with D possibly matching TRBD2 (6 bases). The length of the CDR3 is 17 residues. Deletions cut 3 bases from V and 0 bases from J, with 15 bases between. Germline V gene sequence: CDR1 MNHEY, CDR2 SMNVEV (reference sequence). The chain's CDR3 is CASSFAGRGLAKNIQYF. CDR3 bases: TGTGCCAGCAGTTTCGCCGGACGGGGGTTAGCCAAAAACATTCAGTACTTC.

This clone was seen a single time. The chain recombines TRBV27 with TRBJ2-1; D is perhaps TRBD2 (5 bases). Trimming shortened V by 2 bases and J by 2 bases, and 10 bases separated the two germline ends. CDR1 is MNHEY, CDR2 SMNVEV, per germline (reference sequence). This CDR3 comprises 15 residues. The DNA of the CDR3 is TGTGCCAGCAGTTTAGGGTGGGAGCCCTACAATGAGCAGTTCTTC. Protein sequence: CASSLGWEPYNEQFF.

The rearrangement joins TRBV5-1 to TRBJ1-5; D is uncertain. Germline CDR1 reads SGHRS; CDR2 reads YFSETQ. Trimming stripped 0 bases from V and 5 bases from J, with 9 bases between. This CDR3 has 14 amino acids. CDR3 sequence: CASSLDMADQPQHF. The CDR3 bases are TGCGCCAGCAGCTTGGATATGGCCGATCAGCCCCAGCATTTT.

The chain uses TRBV6-2 or TRBV6-3 and TRBJ1-2; D call uncertain. The CDR3 is 19 residues long. V was clipped by 2 bases and J by 4 bases, with 26 bases between them. Germline V gene lookup returns CDR1 MNHEY and CDR2 SVGEGT. CDR3 DNA sequence: TGTGCCAGCAGTTACGACGGAGGGTCCCGTATTGATAAGGGCTATGGCTACACCTTC. It specifies CASSYDGGSRIDKGYGYTF.

The V call is TRBV4-1, the J call TRBJ2-1; 12 bases agree with TRBD2. Germline lookup yields CDR1 MGHRA and CDR2 YSYEKL. The CDR3 extends over 16 amino acids. The V segment lost 1 base and the J segment 8 bases; nucleotides outside the gene matches: 6. The CDR3 DNA reads as TGCGCCAGCAGCCAAGGTGCTAGCGGGAGGGCCTATGAGCAGTTCTTC. This sequence encodes CASSQGASGRAYEQFF.

This rearrangement joins TRBV2 to TRBJ1-4; tentative D call: TRBD1 (6 bases). Trimming cost V 1 base and J 3 bases, with 12 bases left between them. This CDR3 contains 16 residues. The germline V gene encodes CDR1 SNHLY and CDR2 FYNNEI. CDR3 in amino acids: CASSEGGRRSNEKLFF. The CDR3 bases are TGTGCCAGCAGTGAAGGGGGGCGACGGTCTAATGAAAAACTGTTTTTT.

This clone was observed a few times. The V gene is TRBV28, the J gene TRBJ2-7, with 7 bases matching TRBD1. CDR1 is MDHEN and CDR2 is SYDVKM in the germline V gene. With 8 bases clipped from V and 4 bases from J, the junction kept 8 bases outside the gene matches. The CDR3 has 13 residues. Here the CDR3 DNA reads TGTGCCAGCCACGACAGGGCAAGGTACGAGCAGTACTTC. Translated, it gives CASHDRARYEQYF.

The V and J genes are TRBV6-5 and TRBJ2-2, with 8 positions matching TRBD2. The CDR3 has 14 residues. V lost 8 bases to trimming and J lost 5 bases; unmatched junction nucleotides: 7. CDR1 is MNHEY, CDR2 SVGAGI, per germline. The CDR3 here is CASRGGRETGELFF. CDR3 nucleotide sequence: TGTGCCAGCCGGGGGGGCCGGGAGACCGGGGAGCTGTTTTTT.

This clone was counted a few times. Here the CDR3 DNA reads TGTGCCAGCAGCAAAGTAAGGACAGGGAGGGGCAACTATGGCTACACCTTC. This gives the protein CASSKVRTGRGNYGYTF. V is TRBV21-1 and J is TRBJ1-2; whether TRBD1, the table's D call, matches the DNA was not checked. TRBV21-1 is reported as a pseudogene. This CDR3 spans 17 amino acids.

This sequence joins TRBV6-2 or TRBV6-3 and TRBJ2-7, with TRBD1 identical over 9 bases. CDR3 length equals 16 residues. CDR1 and CDR2 (germline): MNHEY, SVGEGT. Trimming removed 0 bases from V and 4 bases from J; junction bases left unmatched: 7. The DNA of the CDR3 is TGTGCCAGCAGTTACTCTCGGGACAGGGAGTCTTACGAGCAGTACTTC. Protein: CASSYSRDRESYEQYF.

This chain links TRBV6-5 with TRBJ2-5; 7 nucleotides line up with TRBD2. Trimming at V came to 2 bases and at J to 5 bases, leaving 8 bases not matched to a gene. This CDR3 is built from 15 residues. The germline V gene has CDR1 MNHEY and CDR2 SVGAGI. The CDR3 sequence: CASSYGGGGRETQYF. The CDR3, as DNA: TGTGCCAGCAGTTACGGTGGCGGGGGTCGTGAGACCCAGTACTTC.

This clone occurred once. The chain links TRBV9 to TRBJ1-1; 9 bases map to TRBD1. CDR1 SGDLS and CDR2 YYNGEE come from the germline V gene. The ends lost 4 bases at V and 0 bases at J; junction bases unmatched: 7. The CDR3 runs 16 residues. CDR3 in amino acids: CASSPPGQGLNTEAFF. The CDR3 DNA sequence: TGTGCCAGCAGCCCACCGGGACAGGGTTTGAACACTGAAGCTTTCTTT.